This entry concerns a single T cell receptor (beta chain). A much larger clonotype is one base distant, so this may be a read error. This sample was taken from a study of Graves' ophthalmopathy and Graves' hyperthyroidism. Researchers took RNA transcripts and amplified TCR beta CDR3 regions from them. HTBI primers were used in a first-round RT-PCR, which preceded a second-round multiplex PCR. TCRdb redid the calling of the multiplex PCR reads with MiXCR, one entry per CDR3 protein. Here the sample spans over 650,000 distinct CDR3 sequences, approximately 39% being singletons. Per germline, CDR1 SGHRS and CDR2 YFSETQ. This CDR3 spans 15 amino acids. PBMCs originated in less than 11 ml of fresh peripheral blood.

The sequence was collected from an adult man with Graves' ophthalmopathy. The J gene is TRBJ2-5, the V gene TRBV5-1; TRBD2 aligns across 11 bases. Sequenced material: peripheral blood. The chain's CDR3 is CASSILSGREESQYF. The CDR3 coding sequence is TGCGCCAGCAGCATCCTTAGCGGGAGGGAAGAGTCCCAGTACTTC.